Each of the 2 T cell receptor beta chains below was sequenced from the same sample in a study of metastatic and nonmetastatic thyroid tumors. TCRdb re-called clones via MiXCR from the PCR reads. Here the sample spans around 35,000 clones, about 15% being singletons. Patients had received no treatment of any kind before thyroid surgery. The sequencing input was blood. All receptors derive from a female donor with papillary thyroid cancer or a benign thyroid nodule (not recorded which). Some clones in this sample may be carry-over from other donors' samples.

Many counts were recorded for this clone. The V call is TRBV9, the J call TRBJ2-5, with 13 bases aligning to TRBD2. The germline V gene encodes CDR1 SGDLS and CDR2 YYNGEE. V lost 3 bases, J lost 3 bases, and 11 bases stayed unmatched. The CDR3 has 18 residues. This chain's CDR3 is CASSAHPPGLAGKETQYF. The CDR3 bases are TGTGCCAGCAGCGCCCACCCTCCGGGACTAGCGGGGAAAGAGACCCAGTACTTC.

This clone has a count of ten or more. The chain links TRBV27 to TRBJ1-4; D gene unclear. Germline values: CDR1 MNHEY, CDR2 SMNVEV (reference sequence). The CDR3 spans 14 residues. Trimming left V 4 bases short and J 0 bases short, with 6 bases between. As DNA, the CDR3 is TGTGCCAGCAGTTCCTCTGCAACTAATGAAAAACTGTTTTTT. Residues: CASSSSATNEKLFF.